This T cell receptor beta chain came from a study of CD4 T cells in relation to SARS-CoV-2 and coronaviruses. There are 13 residues in the CDR3. Trimming removed 10 bases from V and 8 bases from J; junction bases left unmatched: 10. Germline V gene lookup returns CDR1 ENHRY and CDR2 SYGVKD. Before the COVID-19 pandemic, during about 2011-2019, CD4+ T cells were taken from unexposed donors. After about 10 days of culture, CD4+ T cells were isolated. TCRdb keeps only in-frame clones here, not all; method: immunoSEQ multiplex PCR. The profile covers roughly 20,000 clones, with less than 85% appearing a single time and 17% taken by the ten largest. Notes on this clone: Antigen specificity is unknown.

Sequenced: CD4+ T cells from PBMCs, cultured in vitro. This chain links TRBV10-3 with TRBJ1-4; 7 nucleotides agree with TRBD1. The TCR sequence derives from a human donor in good health. Written as DNA, the CDR3 is TGTGCCACACACAGGGGCGTTGGCGAAAAACTGTTTTTT. This codes for CATHRGVGEKLFF.